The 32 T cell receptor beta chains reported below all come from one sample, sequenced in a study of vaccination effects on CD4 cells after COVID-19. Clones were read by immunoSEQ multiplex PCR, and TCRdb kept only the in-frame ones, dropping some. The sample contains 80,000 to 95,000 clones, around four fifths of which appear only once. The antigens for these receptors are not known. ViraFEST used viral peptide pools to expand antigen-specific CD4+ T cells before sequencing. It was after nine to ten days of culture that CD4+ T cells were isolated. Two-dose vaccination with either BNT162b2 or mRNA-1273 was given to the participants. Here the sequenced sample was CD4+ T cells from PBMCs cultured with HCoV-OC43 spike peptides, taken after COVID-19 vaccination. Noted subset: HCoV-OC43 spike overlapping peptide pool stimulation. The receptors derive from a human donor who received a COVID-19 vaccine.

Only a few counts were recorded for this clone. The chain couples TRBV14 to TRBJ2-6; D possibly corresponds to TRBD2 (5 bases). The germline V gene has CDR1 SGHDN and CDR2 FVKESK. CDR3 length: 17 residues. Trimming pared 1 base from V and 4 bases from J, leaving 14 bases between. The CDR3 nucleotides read TGTGCCAGCAGCCAAGGTCGAGGGTGGCCCGGGGCCAACGTCCTGACTTTC. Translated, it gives CASSQGRGWPGANVLTF.

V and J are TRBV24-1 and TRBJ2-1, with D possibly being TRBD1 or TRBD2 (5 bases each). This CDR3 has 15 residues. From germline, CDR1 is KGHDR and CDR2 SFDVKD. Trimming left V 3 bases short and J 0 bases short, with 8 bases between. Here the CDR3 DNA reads TGTGCCACCAGTGATACTGGGACCTCCTACAATGAGCAGTTCTTC. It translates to CATSDTGTSYNEQFF.

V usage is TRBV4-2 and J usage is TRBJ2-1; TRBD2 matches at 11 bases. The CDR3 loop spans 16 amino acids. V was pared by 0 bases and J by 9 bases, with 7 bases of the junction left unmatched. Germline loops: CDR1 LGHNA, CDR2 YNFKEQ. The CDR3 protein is CASSQEGLAGGGEQFF. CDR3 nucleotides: TGTGCCAGCAGCCAAGAAGGCCTAGCGGGGGGTGGTGAGCAGTTCTTC.

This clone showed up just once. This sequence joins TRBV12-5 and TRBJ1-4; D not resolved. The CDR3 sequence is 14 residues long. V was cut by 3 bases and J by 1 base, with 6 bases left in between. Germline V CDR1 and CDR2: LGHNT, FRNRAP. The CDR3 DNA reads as TGTGCTAGTGGTTTAGGGTTAACTAATGAAAAACTGTTTTTT. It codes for CASGLGLTNEKLFF.

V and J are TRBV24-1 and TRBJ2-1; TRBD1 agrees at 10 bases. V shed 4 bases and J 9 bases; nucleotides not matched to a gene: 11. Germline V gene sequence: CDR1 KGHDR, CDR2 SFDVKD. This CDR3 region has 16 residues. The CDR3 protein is CATSDPRTGGLGEQFF. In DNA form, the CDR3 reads TGTGCCACCAGTGACCCCAGGACAGGGGGATTGGGTGAGCAGTTCTTC.

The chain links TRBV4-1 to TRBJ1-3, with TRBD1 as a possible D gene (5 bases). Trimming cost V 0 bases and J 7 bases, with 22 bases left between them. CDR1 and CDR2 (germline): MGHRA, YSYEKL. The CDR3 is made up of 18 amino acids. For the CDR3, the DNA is TGCGCCAGCAGCCAAGAACGGGGCAGGCTCGGCGTGCGGAACACCATATATTTT. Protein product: CASSQERGRLGVRNTIYF.

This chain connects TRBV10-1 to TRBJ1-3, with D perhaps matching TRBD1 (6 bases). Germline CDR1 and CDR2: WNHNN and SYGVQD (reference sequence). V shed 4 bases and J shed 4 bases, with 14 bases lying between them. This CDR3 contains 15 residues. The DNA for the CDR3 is TGCGCCAGCAGTGGGGGGAGGGGGAAGGGAAACACCATATATTTT. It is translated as CASSGGRGKGNTIYF.

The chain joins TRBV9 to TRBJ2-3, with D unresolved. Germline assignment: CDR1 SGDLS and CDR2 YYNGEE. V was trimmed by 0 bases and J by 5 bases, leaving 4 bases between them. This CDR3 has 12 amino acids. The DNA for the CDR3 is TGTGCCAGCAGCGTAGTGGGAGATACGCAGTATTTT. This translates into CASSVVGDTQYF.

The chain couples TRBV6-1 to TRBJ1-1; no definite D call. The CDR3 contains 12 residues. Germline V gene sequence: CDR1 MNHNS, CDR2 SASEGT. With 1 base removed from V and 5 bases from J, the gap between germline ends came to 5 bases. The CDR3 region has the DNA TGTGCCAGCAGTGAAGTTGTGACTGAAGCTTTCTTT. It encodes CASSEVVTEAFF.

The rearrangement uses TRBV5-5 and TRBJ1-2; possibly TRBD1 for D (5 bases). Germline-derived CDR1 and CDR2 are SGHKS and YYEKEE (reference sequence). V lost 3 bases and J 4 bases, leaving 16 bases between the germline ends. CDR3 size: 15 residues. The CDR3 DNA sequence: TGTGCCAGCAGCTCCGGAGCGGGGCCGACCTATGGCTACACCTTC. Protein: CASSSGAGPTYGYTF.

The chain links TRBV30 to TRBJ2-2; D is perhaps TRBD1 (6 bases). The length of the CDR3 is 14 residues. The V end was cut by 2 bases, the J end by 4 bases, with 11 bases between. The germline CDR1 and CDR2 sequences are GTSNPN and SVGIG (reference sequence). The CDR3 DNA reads TGTGCCTGGAGTCCACTGGACAGCACCGGGGAGCTGTTTTTT. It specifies CAWSPLDSTGELFF.

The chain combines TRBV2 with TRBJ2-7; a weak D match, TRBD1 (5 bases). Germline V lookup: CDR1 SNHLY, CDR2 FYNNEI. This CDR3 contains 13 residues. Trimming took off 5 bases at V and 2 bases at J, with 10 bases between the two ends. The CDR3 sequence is CASSLGRAYEQYV. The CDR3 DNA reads TGTGCCAGCAGTTTAGGCAGGGCCTACGAGCAGTACGTC.

The CDR3 protein is CASSLGQGEGYTF. CDR3 in DNA: TGTGCCAGCAGCTTGGGACAGGGAGAGGGCTACACCTTC. The chain carries TRBV5-8 and TRBJ1-2; 7 positions match TRBD1. J lost 8 bases, V lost 0 bases, and 4 bases had no gene match. Germline V lookup: CDR1 SGHTS, CDR2 YDEGEE. This CDR3 has 13 residues.

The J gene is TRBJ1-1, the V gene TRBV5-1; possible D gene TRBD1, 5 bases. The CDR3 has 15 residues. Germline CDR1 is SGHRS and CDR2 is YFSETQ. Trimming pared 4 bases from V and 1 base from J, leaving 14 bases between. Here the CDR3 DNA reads TGCGCCAGCAGCCTCCCTGGGACGGGGAACACTGAAGCTTTCTTT. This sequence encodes CASSLPGTGNTEAFF.

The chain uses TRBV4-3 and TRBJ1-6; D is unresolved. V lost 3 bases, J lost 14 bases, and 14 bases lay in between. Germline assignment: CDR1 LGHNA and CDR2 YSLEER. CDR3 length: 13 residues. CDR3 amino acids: CASSQAQFLALHF. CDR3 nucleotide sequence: TGCGCCAGCAGCCAGGCCCAGTTTCTAGCCCTCCACTTT.

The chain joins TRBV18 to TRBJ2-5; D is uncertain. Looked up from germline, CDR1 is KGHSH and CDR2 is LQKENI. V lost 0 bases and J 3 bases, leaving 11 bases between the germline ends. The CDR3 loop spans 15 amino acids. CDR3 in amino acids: CASSPPSRAKETQYF. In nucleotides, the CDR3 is TGTGCCAGCTCACCACCGTCCCGGGCTAAAGAGACCCAGTACTTC.

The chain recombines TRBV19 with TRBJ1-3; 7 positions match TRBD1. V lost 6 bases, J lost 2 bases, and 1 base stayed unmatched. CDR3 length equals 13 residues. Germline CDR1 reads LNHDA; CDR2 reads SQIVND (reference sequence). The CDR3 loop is CASSTGAGNTIYF. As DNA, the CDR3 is TGTGCCAGTAGCACAGGGGCTGGAAACACCATATATTTT.

CDR3 amino acids: CASSISLPAGGTDTQYF. CDR3 nucleotide sequence: TGTGCCAGCAGTATCAGTCTCCCAGCGGGAGGCACAGATACGCAGTATTTT. The chain employs TRBV2 and TRBJ2-3; 8 bases agree with TRBD2. The CDR3 has 17 amino acids. The trim removed 5 bases at V and 1 base at J, leaving 11 bases unmatched. Germline V CDR1 and CDR2: SNHLY, FYNNEI.

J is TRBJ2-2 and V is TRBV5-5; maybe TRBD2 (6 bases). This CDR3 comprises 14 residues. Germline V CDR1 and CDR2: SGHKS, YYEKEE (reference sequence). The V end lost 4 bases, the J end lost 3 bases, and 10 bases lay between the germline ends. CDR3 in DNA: TGTGCCAGCAGCCTCGGAGGGGACACCGGGGAGCTGTTTTTT. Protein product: CASSLGGDTGELFF.

The CDR3 spells CASSKADGTDNMATYEQYV. In nucleotides, the CDR3 is TGTGCCAGCAGCAAAGCGGACGGGACAGACAATATGGCCACCTACGAGCAGTACGTC. J is TRBJ2-7 and V is TRBV21-1; TRBD1, as called in the table, went unchecked against the DNA. TRBV21-1 is noted as a pseudogene. The CDR3 covers 19 residues.

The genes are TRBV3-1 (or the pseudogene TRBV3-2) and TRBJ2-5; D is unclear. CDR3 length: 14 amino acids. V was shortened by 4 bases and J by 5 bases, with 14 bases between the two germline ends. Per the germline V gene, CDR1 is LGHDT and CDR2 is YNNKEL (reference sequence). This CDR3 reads CASSRLGLRETQYF. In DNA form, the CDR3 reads TGTGCCAGCAGCCGTTTGGGATTAAGGGAGACCCAGTACTTC.

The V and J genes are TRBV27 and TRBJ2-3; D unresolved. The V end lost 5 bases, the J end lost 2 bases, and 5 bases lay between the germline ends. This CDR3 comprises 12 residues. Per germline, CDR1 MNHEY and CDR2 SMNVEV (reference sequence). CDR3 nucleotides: TGTGCCAGCAGTCGAAACACAGATACGCAGTATTTT. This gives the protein CASSRNTDTQYF.

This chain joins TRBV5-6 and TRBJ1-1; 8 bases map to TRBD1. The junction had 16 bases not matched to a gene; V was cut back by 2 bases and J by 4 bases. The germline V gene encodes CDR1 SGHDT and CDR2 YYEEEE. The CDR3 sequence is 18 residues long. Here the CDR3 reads CASSFPIYRGEVGTEAFF. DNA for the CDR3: TGTGCCAGCAGCTTCCCGATCTACAGGGGGGAAGTAGGCACTGAAGCTTTCTTT.

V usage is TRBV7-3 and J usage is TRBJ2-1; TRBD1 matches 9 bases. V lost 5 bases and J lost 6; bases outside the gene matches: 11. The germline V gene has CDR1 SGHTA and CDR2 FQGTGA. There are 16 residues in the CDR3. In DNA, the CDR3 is TGTGCCAGCAGCCCCGCCACCGGGACAGGGTTCAATGAGCAGTTCTTC. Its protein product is CASSPATGTGFNEQFF.

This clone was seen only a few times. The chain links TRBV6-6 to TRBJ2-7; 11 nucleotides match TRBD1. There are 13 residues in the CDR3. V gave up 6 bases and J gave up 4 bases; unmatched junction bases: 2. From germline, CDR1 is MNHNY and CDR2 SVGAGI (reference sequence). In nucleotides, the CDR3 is TGTGCCAGCAGCCGGGACAGGGGGTACGAGCAGTACGTC. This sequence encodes CASSRDRGYEQYV.

The CDR3 sequence: CASPGDGTMNTEAFF. CDR3 nucleotides: TGTGCCAGCCCTGGAGATGGGACAATGAACACTGAAGCTTTCTTT. The chain has TRBV5-8 and TRBJ1-1; possible D gene TRBD1, 6 bases. The V end was cut by 7 bases, the J end by 0 bases, with 16 bases between. Germline V CDR1 and CDR2: SGHTS, YDEGEE. The CDR3 has 15 residues.

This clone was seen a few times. CDR3 DNA: TGTGCCAGCAGCGAAACGCTCCGAAGCGGCACAGATACGCAGTATTTT. Translated, it gives CASSETLRSGTDTQYF. This rearrangement joins TRBV6-1 to TRBJ2-3; no clear D. There are 16 residues in the CDR3. V was trimmed by 6 bases and J by 1 base, leaving 17 bases between them. From germline, CDR1 is MNHNS and CDR2 SASEGT.

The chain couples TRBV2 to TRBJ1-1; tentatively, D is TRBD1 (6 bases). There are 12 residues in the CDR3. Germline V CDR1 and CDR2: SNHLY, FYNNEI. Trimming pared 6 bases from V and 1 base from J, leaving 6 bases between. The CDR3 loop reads CASRDRNTEAFF. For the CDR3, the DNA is TGTGCCAGCAGGGACAGGAACACTGAAGCTTTCTTT.

CDR3 DNA sequence: TGTGCCAGCAGCCATCAGACAGTCCCTTATGGCTACACCTTC. As protein: CASSHQTVPYGYTF. The genes are TRBV7-9 and TRBJ1-2, with D possibly matching TRBD1 (5 bases). The CDR3 is 14 residues long. Looked up from germline, CDR1 is SEHNR and CDR2 is FQNEAQ (reference sequence). V gave up 5 bases and J gave up 5 bases, with 15 bases separating them.

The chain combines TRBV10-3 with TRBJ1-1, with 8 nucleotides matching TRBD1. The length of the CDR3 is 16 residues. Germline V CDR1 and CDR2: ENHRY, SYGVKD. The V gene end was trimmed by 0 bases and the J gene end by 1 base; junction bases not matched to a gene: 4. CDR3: CAISESFGQGNTEAFF. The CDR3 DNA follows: TGTGCCATCAGTGAGTCGTTTGGACAGGGGAACACTGAAGCTTTCTTT.

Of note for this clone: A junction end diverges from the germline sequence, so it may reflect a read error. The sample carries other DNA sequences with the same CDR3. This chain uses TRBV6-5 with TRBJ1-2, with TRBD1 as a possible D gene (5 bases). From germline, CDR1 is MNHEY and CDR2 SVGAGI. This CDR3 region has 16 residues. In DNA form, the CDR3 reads TGTGCCAGTAGTTACTCTTCCCAGGGCGCTAACTATGGCTACACCTTC. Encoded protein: CASSYSSQGANYGYTF.

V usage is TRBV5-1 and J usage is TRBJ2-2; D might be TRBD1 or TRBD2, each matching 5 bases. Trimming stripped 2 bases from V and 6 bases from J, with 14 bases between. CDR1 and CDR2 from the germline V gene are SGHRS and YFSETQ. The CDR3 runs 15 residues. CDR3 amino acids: CASSFTVGVSGELFF. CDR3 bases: TGCGCCAGCAGCTTCACAGTGGGGGTTTCCGGGGAGCTGTTTTTT.